The 12 T cell receptor beta chains below all came from one sample that was sequenced in a study of blood T cells in healthy people across ages. Next came a second PCR, run for roughly 6 to 11 cycles, which used a sample-barcoded 5' primer along with a J-beta primer mix. TCRdb re-called the 5' RACE reads through MiXCR, storing one row per CDR3 protein. Among about 1.7 million distinct CDR3 sequences, approximately 28% were seen once, and the ten largest hold about 7.7%. The sequenced sample consisted of blood. Every receptor here comes from a woman aged 30 to 39 in good health.

This clonotype has just a few counts. The chain carries TRBV7-9 and TRBJ2-1; possible D gene TRBD2, 7 bases. V gave up 3 bases and J gave up 8 bases, with 23 bases separating them. CDR3 length: 17 amino acids. Germline CDR1 is SEHNR and CDR2 is FQNEAQ (reference sequence). The CDR3: CASSFNRGGQGIHEQFF. The CDR3 coding sequence is TGTGCCAGCAGCTTTAATCGGGGAGGGCAGGGGATCCATGAGCAGTTCTTC.

CDR3 bases: TGCAGTGCTAGGCCCCCCTGGGATTACACCTACGAGCAGTACTTC. Its protein is CSARPPWDYTYEQYF. The chain links TRBV20-1 to TRBJ2-7; D ambiguous. The V gene's germline CDR1 is DFQATT and CDR2 SNEGSKA (reference sequence). This CDR3 comprises 15 residues. Trimming removed 3 bases at V and 2 bases at J, with 17 bases between.

V gene TRBV20-1 combines with J gene TRBJ2-7, with 9 bases that match TRBD1. The J call may be incorrect, as the DNA end agrees better with TRBJ2-5. Germline-derived CDR1 and CDR2 are DFQATT and SNEGSKA (reference sequence). This CDR3 comprises 12 residues. CDR3 protein: CSATRTGATQYF. The CDR3 DNA is TGCAGTGCTACCCGGACAGGGGCGACCCAGTACTTC.

This clonotype was seen more than once but under ten times. The chain employs TRBV20-1 and TRBJ2-7; possibly TRBD2 for D (5 bases). Germline loops: CDR1 DFQATT, CDR2 SNEGSKA (reference sequence). The CDR3 length is 14 residues. Between the trimmed V and J ends, which lost 2 bases and 5 bases, there was a span of 16 bases. The CDR3 DNA sequence: TGCAGTGCTAGACCGGGATCCAAAAGCGACGAGCAGTACTTC. Protein: CSARPGSKSDEQYF.

The chain employs TRBV20-1 and TRBJ1-1, with TRBD1 matching over 8 bases. V lost 3 bases and J lost 0; bases outside the gene matches: 3. Looked up from germline, CDR1 is DFQATT and CDR2 is SNEGSKA (reference sequence). This CDR3 contains 14 residues. In DNA form, the CDR3 reads TGCAGTGCTAGTCGGACAGGGATGAACACTGAAGCTTTCTTT. Residues: CSASRTGMNTEAFF.

This CDR3 reads CASSEGLANYGYTF. The CDR3 DNA reads TGTGCCAGCAGTGAGGGGTTAGCTAACTATGGCTACACCTTC. The chain carries TRBV2 and TRBJ1-2; D call uncertain. This CDR3 contains 14 residues. The germline V and J ends were trimmed by 3 bases and 0 bases, with 8 bases remaining between them. Germline V lookup: CDR1 SNHLY, CDR2 FYNNEI.

Only a few counts were recorded for this clonotype. The chain recombines TRBV9 with TRBJ2-2; 9 bases agree with TRBD1. The CDR3 sequence is 15 residues long. The germline CDR1 and CDR2 sequences are SGDLS and YYNGEE. The V gene end was trimmed by 4 bases and the J gene end by 1 base; junction bases not matched to a gene: 2. The CDR3 loop is CASSWGQGNTGELFF. The DNA for the CDR3 is TGTGCCAGCAGCTGGGGACAGGGGAACACCGGGGAGCTGTTTTTT. The entire variable domain, with the rest obtained from reference TRBV9 and TRBJ2-2, is as follows: DSGVTQTPKHLITATGQRVTLRCSPRSGDLSVYWYQQSLDQGLQFLIQYYNGEERAKGNILERFSAQQFPDLHSELNLSSLELGDSALYFCASSWGQGNTGELFFGEGSRLTVL.

This clonotype was seen a few times. The chain links TRBV7-2 to TRBJ2-7; maybe TRBD1 (5 bases). CDR3 length: 15 residues. Per germline, CDR1 SGHTA and CDR2 FQGNSA. Between the trimmed V and J ends, which lost 10 bases and 7 bases, there was a span of 26 bases. CDR3 protein: CAITLGVRAASEQYF. CDR3 sequence (DNA): TGTGCCATCACCTTAGGGGTACGGGCGGCGTCGGAGCAGTACTTC.

This clonotype was recorded a few times. This chain connects TRBV6-2 or TRBV6-3 to TRBJ1-1; D is ambiguous. Trimming removed 2 bases from V and 1 base from J, with 11 bases in between. The CDR3 contains 15 residues. Germline-derived CDR1 and CDR2 are MNHEY and SVGEGT. This CDR3 reads CASSYDGIGNTEAFF. The CDR3 coding sequence is TGTGCCAGCAGTTACGACGGTATTGGGAACACTGAAGCTTTCTTT.

This clonotype has a handful of counts. This chain joins TRBV20-1 and TRBJ1-5; tentatively, D is TRBD1 (5 bases). V was shortened by 5 bases and J by 3 bases, with 17 bases between the two germline ends. Germline-derived CDR1 and CDR2 are DFQATT and SNEGSKA (reference sequence). The CDR3 sequence is 15 residues long. CDR3 sequence: CSAGSRDGFNQPQHF. The DNA of the CDR3 is TGCAGTGCTGGGTCCCGGGACGGGTTCAATCAGCCCCAGCATTTT.

Only a few counts were recorded for this clonotype. The V call is TRBV7-9, the J call TRBJ2-1; D unclear. The CDR3 has 16 amino acids. The V and J ends lost 2 bases and 1 base respectively, with 12 bases between them. Germline loops: CDR1 SEHNR, CDR2 FQNEAQ (reference sequence). The chain's CDR3 is CASSLNEMASYNEQFF. The CDR3 DNA reads as TGTGCCAGCAGCTTAAATGAGATGGCTTCCTACAATGAGCAGTTCTTC.

This clonotype has at least ten counts. The rearrangement joins TRBV5-1 to TRBJ2-1; D is possibly TRBD2 (6 bases). V was trimmed by 4 bases and J by 6 bases, leaving 17 bases between them. The CDR3 sequence is 15 residues long. Per germline, CDR1 SGHRS and CDR2 YFSETQ. This CDR3 is CASSLTGTAVNEQFF. The CDR3 nucleotides read TGCGCCAGCAGCCTAACCGGGACTGCCGTCAATGAGCAGTTCTTC. Based on the CDR3 plus reference TRBV5-1 and TRBJ2-1, the full variable domain is KAGVTQTPRYLIKTRGQQVTLSCSPISGHRSVSWYQQTPGQGLQFLFEYFSETQRNKGNFPGRFSGRQFSNSRSEMNVSTLELGDSALYLCASSLTGTAVNEQFFGPGTRLTVL.